This TCR beta chain was profiled in a study of blood T cells in healthy people across ages. Looked up from germline, CDR1 is SGHTA and CDR2 is FQGNSA. V was pared by 5 bases and J by 8 bases, with 16 bases of the junction left unmatched. This CDR3 has 18 amino acids. A second PCR, run for roughly 7 to 11 cycles, used a sample-barcoded 5' primer plus a J-beta primer mix. TCRdb independently ran MiXCR on the 5' RACE reads; one entry per CDR3 protein. The profile shows some 1 million distinct CDR3 sequences, 40% to 55% of them singletons. The source material was blood. The origin of this receptor is a woman aged 60-70 years in good health. The V call is TRBV7-2, the J call TRBJ2-1, with 12 bases aligning to TRBD2. CDR3 DNA: TGTGCCAGCAGCCGCAGACTAGCGGGAGACCATCGCTTCTATGAGCAGTTCTTC. Encoded protein: CASSRRLAGDHRFYEQFF.